Listed below are T cell receptor beta chains from one sample, sequenced in a study of cytomegalovirus exposure and HLA in healthy donors. Sequencing was performed with immunoSEQ multiplex PCR; in TCRdb, only in-frame clones are kept and a portion is missing. The repertoire has around 150,000 clones, 80% of them found once; the top ten carry under 7.5%. The sample consisted of PBMCs. These receptors all stem from a man in his forties in good health and CMV-seropositive. CDR3s include the opening cysteine and the closing phenylalanine or tryptophan. A D gene is named only where the DNA matches it firmly. The listing skips clone size in some rows; elsewhere it reads once, few, many or a size class.

TRBD1 NA TRBJ1-1 15 TRBV7-2 CASSLSGTGGTEAFF TGTGCCAGCAGCTTGTCCGGGACAGGGGGCACTGAAGCTTTCTTT
TRBD1 NA TRBJ2-1 14 TRBV29-1 CSVEDLTGRNEQFF TGCAGCGTTGAAGACTTGACAGGGAGAAATGAGCAGTTCTTC
NA NA TRBJ1-5 16 TRBV10-2 CASSESSTGFNQPQHF TGCGCCAGCAGTGAGTCGAGCACAGGGTTCAATCAGCCCCAGCATTTT
TRBD1 NA TRBJ2-7 13 TRBV29-1 CSVEGQGADEQYF TGCAGCGTTGAAGGGCAGGGGGCCGACGAGCAGTACTTC
TRBD1 NA TRBJ1-4 17 TRBV14 CASSQLRDRRLNEKLFF TGTGCCAGCAGCCAACTCCGGGACAGACGGCTTAATGAAAAACTGTTTTTT
NA once TRBJ2-1 18 TRBV21-1 CASSKRELAGGPYNEQFF TGTGCCAGCAGCAAACGTGAACTAGCGGGAGGGCCATATAATGAGCAGTTCTTC
NA NA TRBJ2-1 13 TRBV5-1 CASSLAGFDEQFF TGCGCCAGCAGCTTGGCAGGGTTCGATGAGCAGTTCTTC
NA NA TRBJ1-2 15 TRBV21-1 CASSKARGLRYGYTF TGTGCCAGCAGCAAAGCGCGGGGGTTACGGTATGGCTACACCTTC
TRBD1 NA TRBJ2-5 15 TRBV5-6 CASSLFGQEQETQYF TGTGCCAGCAGCTTGTTTGGACAGGAACAAGAGACCCAGTACTTC
TRBD1 few TRBJ2-6 17 TRBV2 CASTPGQWSSGANVLTF TGTGCCAGCACACCGGGACAGTGGAGCTCTGGGGCCAACGTCCTGACTTTC
TRBD1 NA TRBJ2-7 13 TRBV4-3 CASSPRTGLEQYF TGCGCCAGCAGCCCCCGGACAGGGCTGGAGCAGTACTTC
NA NA TRBJ1-2 14 TRBV19 CASSIQAGNYGYTF TGTGCCAGTAGTATCCAGGCGGGAAACTATGGCTACACCTTC
TRBD1 NA TRBJ1-2 15 TRBV9 CASSPGQGVNYGYTF TGTGCCAGCAGCCCTGGACAGGGGGTTAACTATGGCTACACCTTC
TRBD2 NA TRBJ2-7 14 TRBV7-9 CASSRLAGDLEQYF TGTGCCAGCAGCCGACTAGCGGGAGATCTCGAGCAGTACTTC
TRBD1 NA TRBJ2-7 14 TRBV19 CASRGRQGANEQYF TGTGCCAGTCGAGGGAGGCAGGGGGCAAACGAGCAGTACTTC
NA NA TRBJ1-3 16 TRBV27 CASSSAGVSSGNTIYF TGTGCCAGCAGTTCAGCAGGGGTGAGCTCTGGAAACACCATATATTTT
TRBD2 once TRBJ2-1 15 TRBV29-1 CSVESGRVQYNEQFF TGCAGCGTTGAGAGCGGGAGGGTGCAATACAATGAGCAGTTCTTC
NA once TRBJ2-3 16 TRBV11-1 CASSLGSNPSTDTQYF TGTGCCAGCAGCTTAGGTAGCAACCCTAGCACAGATACGCAGTATTTT
NA NA TRBJ2-7 14 TRBV18 CASSPSLSSYEQYF TGTGCCAGCTCACCCTCTTTGAGCTCCTACGAGCAGTACTTC
TRBD1 NA TRBJ1-6 15 TRBV19 CASSPRDRVSSPLHF TGTGCCAGTAGTCCTCGGGACAGGGTTAGTTCACCCCTCCACTTT
TRBD1 NA TRBJ2-7 15 TRBV5-4 CASSPSGQSSYEQYF TGTGCCAGCAGCCCGTCGGGACAGAGCTCCTACGAGCAGTACTTC
NA NA TRBJ2-1 17 TRBV14 CASSPGEWVAGYNEQFF TGTGCCAGCAGCCCAGGGGAGTGGGTCGCCGGCTACAATGAGCAGTTCTTC
NA once TRBJ2-1 15 TRBV19 CASSIVGGPYNEQFF TGTGCCAGTAGTATAGTGGGGGGGCCATACAATGAGCAGTTCTTC
NA NA TRBJ2-7 13 TRBV18 CASSTRVSYEQYF TGTGCCAGCTCAACCAGGGTTTCCTACGAGCAGTACTTC
TRBD2 few TRBJ2-7 14 TRBV27 CASSWTGTSFEQYF TGTGCCAGCAGTTGGACCGGGACTAGCTTCGAGCAGTACTTC
NA NA TRBJ2-7 12 TRBV27 CASSLQGMKQYF TGTGCCAGCAGTTTACAGGGTATGAAGCAGTACTTC
NA NA TRBJ1-1 12 TRBV2 CASGSQGSEAFF TGTGCCAGCGGGTCCCAGGGATCTGAAGCTTTCTTT
TRBD1 NA TRBJ2-5 14 TRBV7-6 CASSFTGARETQYF TGTGCCAGCAGCTTCACAGGGGCGAGGGAGACCCAGTACTTC
TRBD2 NA TRBJ2-1 19 TRBV5-1 CASSPRRGSGIGRGNEQFF TGCGCCAGCAGCCCTCGAAGGGGTAGCGGGATAGGCCGGGGTAATGAGCAGTTCTTC
TRBD2 NA TRBJ2-5 15 TRBV4-1 CASSQEILAQETQYF TGCGCCAGCAGCCAAGAGATACTAGCGCAAGAGACCCAGTACTTC
TRBD2 NA TRBJ2-5 16 TRBV4-2 CASSTELAGLQETQYF TGTGCCAGCAGCACTGAGCTAGCGGGCCTCCAAGAGACCCAGTACTTC
TRBD1 NA TRBJ1-2 13 TRBV7-2 CASSLRQGSGYTF TGTGCCAGCAGCCTAAGACAGGGTTCTGGCTACACCTTC
NA NA TRBJ1-3 14 TRBV13 CASSLGTLGNTIYF TGTGCCAGCAGCTTAGGGACACTTGGAAACACCATATATTTT
TRBD1 once TRBJ1-2 13 TRBV2 CASRDRGRGGYTF TGTGCCAGCAGGGACAGGGGGCGCGGTGGCTACACCTTC
TRBD1 NA TRBJ2-7 16 TRBV27 CASSSPGQGARGEQYF TGTGCCAGCAGTTCTCCGGGACAGGGGGCTCGGGGCGAGCAGTACTTC
TRBD1 NA TRBJ2-6 19 TRBV18 CASSPSGTGTFSGANVLTF TGTGCCAGCTCACCATCCGGGACAGGAACCTTCTCTGGGGCCAACGTCCTGACTTTC
NA NA TRBJ1-3 13 TRBV18 CASSLISGNTIYF TGTGCCAGCTCACTTATCTCTGGAAACACCATATATTTT
NA NA TRBJ1-2 16 TRBV14 CASSQGQYPYLDGYTF TGTGCCAGCAGCCAAGGGCAGTATCCGTACCTCGATGGCTACACCTTC
TRBD2 few TRBJ2-5 15 TRBV11-2 CASSLVGGTSETQYF TGTGCCAGCAGCTTAGTGGGTGGGACTAGCGAGACCCAGTACTTC
TRBD2 once TRBJ2-1 15 TRBV5-1 CASSLGLAGYNEQFF TGCGCCAGCAGCTTAGGTCTAGCGGGCTACAATGAGCAGTTCTTC
NA few TRBJ1-5 15 TRBV6-6 CASSYMGQGIQPQHF TGTGCCAGCAGTTACATGGGTCAGGGGATACAGCCCCAGCATTTT
NA once TRBJ2-1 12 TRBV6-6 CASSSRRNEQFF TGTGCCAGCAGCTCTAGAAGGAATGAGCAGTTCTTC
NA NA TRBJ2-2 15 TRBV7-2 CASSLRPGNTGELFF TGTGCCAGCAGCTTAAGGCCGGGGAACACCGGGGAGCTGTTTTTT
NA NA TRBJ1-2 13 TRBV28 CASSFSGVNGYTF TGTGCCAGCAGTTTTTCGGGGGTCAACGGCTACACCTTC
NA NA TRBJ2-5 16 TRBV30 CAFSAPPSEGKETQYF TGTGCCTTTTCCGCACCTCCTAGCGAAGGGAAAGAGACCCAGTACTTC
NA NA TRBJ2-2 14 TRBV4-3 CASSRNRVPGELFF TGCGCCAGCAGCCGGAACAGGGTGCCCGGGGAGCTGTTTTTT